The clone carrying this T cell receptor (beta chain) was seen only a few times. These data belong to a study of beta chain features in type 1 diabetes. Since all of the isolated RNA was reverse transcribed, expressed TCRB transcripts were what got sequenced. Here immunoSEQ multiplex PCR was the method, and the copy in TCRdb shows in-frame clones only, minus some. The repertoire holds 350,000 to 450,000 clones, about 14% seen once, with 0.03% to 0.04% in the top ten. The sequence was obtained from a man aged 25-40 years in good health. The material sequenced was naive CD4+ T cells from blood.

CDR3 bases: TGTGCCAGCAGCCAAGAATCGTGGGCGACAGGGGGCGAGGACTATGGCTACACCTTC. Protein: CASSQESWATGGEDYGYTF. The rearrangement uses TRBV14 and TRBJ1-2; 10 nucleotides line up with TRBD1. Germline V gene data show CDR1 as SGHDN and CDR2 as FVKESK. This CDR3 spans 19 amino acids. Trimming at V came to 0 bases and at J to 3 bases, leaving 13 bases not matched to a gene. The full variable domain, its missing parts supplied by reference TRBV14 and TRBJ1-2, is EAGVTQFPSHSVIEKGQTVTLRCDPISGHDNLYWYRRVMGKEIKFLLHFVKESKQDESGMPNNRFLAERTGGTYSTLKVQPAELEDSGVYFCASSQESWATGGEDYGYTFGSGTRLTVV.